Below are 31 T cell receptor beta chains sequenced from a single sample in a study of T-cell reconstitution after alpha-beta-depleted transplantation in children. The TCRbeta library was prepared with unique molecular identifiers. TCRdb redid the calling of the PCR reads with MiXCR, one entry per CDR3 protein. The sample lists more than 450,000 distinct CDR3 sequences, approximately 20% seen once, with roughly 3.3% in the top ten. The sequenced sample was PBMCs from the stem cell graft donor, obtained from the stem cell graft. Receptors were obtained from a human donor who donated a stem cell graft to a child with acute lymphoblastic leukemia.

V and J are TRBV5-1 and TRBJ1-2; 8 nucleotides align to TRBD1. V shed 2 bases and J 4 bases; nucleotides not matched to a gene: 4. This CDR3 comprises 14 residues. Germline CDR1 reads SGHRS; CDR2 reads YFSETQ. Here the CDR3 reads CASSFGTGAYGYTF. The CDR3 coding sequence is TGCGCCAGCAGCTTTGGGACAGGAGCCTATGGCTACACCTTC.

The chain couples TRBV28 to TRBJ2-5; 7 positions match TRBD1. CDR1 MDHEN and CDR2 SYDVKM come from the germline V gene. V gave up 6 bases and J gave up 4 bases; unmatched junction bases: 14. The CDR3 covers 16 residues. CDR3 in DNA: TGTGCCAGCAGCCTCACCAGAAAGGGGGCTGGAGAGACCCAGTACTTC. The encoded protein is CASSLTRKGAGETQYF.

This rearrangement joins TRBV6-1 to TRBJ1-4, with unresolved D. In germline, CDR1 is MNHNS, CDR2 SASEGT. With 6 bases removed from V and 8 bases from J, the gap between germline ends came to 16 bases. The CDR3 consists of 14 residues. In nucleotides, the CDR3 is TGTGCCAGCAGCCTCTTCCGTACCCCAGAAAAACTGTTTTTT. This codes for CASSLFRTPEKLFF.

The table lists this clonotype with a few counts. The rearrangement uses TRBV12-3 or TRBV12-4 and TRBJ2-3; 8 nucleotides agree with TRBD2. The junction had 13 bases not matched to a gene; V was cut back by 5 bases and J by 6 bases. This CDR3 comprises 16 residues. The CDR3 DNA follows: TGTGCCAGCAGTCCGAAACTAGGCGGGAGGCGGGATACGCAGTATTTT. It is translated as CASSPKLGGRRDTQYF.

This clonotype was found a few times. The rearrangement joins TRBV6-2 or TRBV6-3 to TRBJ2-7; 9 nucleotides match TRBD1. V shed 8 bases, J shed 5 bases, and the junction held 10 bases outside the gene matches. The germline gives CDR1 MNHEY, CDR2 SVGEGT. CDR3 size: 14 residues. The CDR3 sequence is CASRTGALGNEQYF. CDR3 DNA sequence: TGTGCCAGCCGGACAGGGGCGTTAGGAAACGAGCAGTACTTC.

In its sample, this clonotype was seen once. The chain has TRBV4-1 and TRBJ2-7; D possibly matches TRBD1 or TRBD2 (5 bases each). Germline CDR1 is MGHRA and CDR2 is YSYEKL. V lost 8 bases and J 0 bases, leaving 11 bases between the germline ends. This CDR3 spans 13 amino acids. The CDR3 loop reads CASRDLRSYEQYF. In DNA, the CDR3 is TGCGCCAGCCGGGACCTCCGCTCCTACGAGCAGTACTTC.

This chain connects TRBV4-1 to TRBJ1-4; no clear D gene. Germline V CDR1 and CDR2: MGHRA, YSYEKL. The V end was cut by 4 bases, the J end by 8 bases, with 11 bases between. The CDR3 has 13 residues. The CDR3 protein is CASSPFSREKLFF. In nucleotides, the CDR3 is TGCGCCAGCAGCCCTTTTTCGAGAGAAAAACTGTTTTTT.

The chain joins TRBV11-2 to TRBJ1-4; D is perhaps TRBD1 (5 bases). Trimming cost V 5 bases and J 8 bases, with 12 bases left between them. This CDR3 spans 13 amino acids. Germline-derived CDR1 and CDR2 are SGHAT and FQNNGV. CDR3 DNA: TGTGCCAGCAGCCCAGGAGGGGCCGAAAAACTGTTTTTT. Translating it yields CASSPGGAEKLFF. Based on the CDR3 plus reference TRBV11-2 and TRBJ1-4, the full variable domain is EAGVAQSPRYKIIEKRQSVAFWCNPISGHATLYWYQQILGQGPKLLIQFQNNGVVDDSQLPKDRFSAERLKGVDSTLKIQPAKLEDSAVYLCASSPGGAEKLFFGSGTQLSVL.

This clonotype showed up just a few times. The rearrangement links TRBV27 to TRBJ2-7; D is perhaps TRBD1 or TRBD2 (5 bases each). Germline loops: CDR1 MNHEY, CDR2 SMNVEV (reference sequence). V lost 7 bases to trimming and J lost 6 bases, with 19 bases between them. There are 14 residues in the CDR3. CDR3 protein: CASTPSPGRPEQYF. The CDR3, as DNA: TGTGCCAGCACCCCCTCTCCGGGGCGACCCGAGCAGTACTTC.

This clonotype came up a few times. The gene calls are TRBV4-1 and TRBJ2-7, with D perhaps assigned TRBD1 or TRBD2 (5 bases each). V lost 3 bases, J lost 4 bases, and 25 bases lay in between. The germline V gene has CDR1 MGHRA and CDR2 YSYEKL. This CDR3 has 18 amino acids. CDR3 coding DNA: TGCGCCAGCAGCCACCTGGTTGGAAAGGGGACGCGCCCGTACGAGCAGTACTTC. Its protein is CASSHLVGKGTRPYEQYF.

This clonotype has just a few counts. The J gene is TRBJ2-5, the V gene TRBV12-5; D remains ambiguous. Germline lookup yields CDR1 LGHNT and CDR2 FRNRAP. V was clipped by 6 bases and J by 2 bases, with 10 bases between them. This CDR3 comprises 13 residues. Here the CDR3 DNA reads TGTGCTAGTGGCACCGGTATACAAGAGACCCAGTACTTC. This encodes CASGTGIQETQYF. The full variable domain, with the rest looked up from reference TRBV12-5 and TRBJ2-5, is DARVTQTPRHKVTEMGQEVTMRCQPILGHNTVFWYRQTMMQGLELLAYFRNRAPLDDSGMPKDRFSAEMPDATLATLKIQPSEPRDSAVYFCASGTGIQETQYFGPGTRLLVL.

The gene calls are TRBV30 and TRBJ2-1; D uncertain. The CDR3 extends over 13 amino acids. Germline V lookup: CDR1 GTSNPN, CDR2 SVGIG (reference sequence). With 0 bases removed from V and 5 bases from J, the gap between germline ends came to 8 bases. The CDR3 here is CAWSVARNNEQFF. The CDR3 DNA reads as TGTGCCTGGAGTGTAGCCCGTAACAATGAGCAGTTCTTC.

This clonotype came up a few times. The genes are TRBV10-3 and TRBJ2-1; D is undetermined. Trimming pared 3 bases from V and 3 bases from J, leaving 9 bases between. Germline V gene lookup returns CDR1 ENHRY and CDR2 SYGVKD. There are 14 residues in the CDR3. The CDR3 spells CAISDPPNYNEQFF. The CDR3 DNA reads TGTGCCATCAGTGATCCTCCAAACTACAATGAGCAGTTCTTC.

This clonotype came up a few times. V and J are TRBV20-1 and TRBJ1-2; D unresolved. The V end was cut by 8 bases, the J end by 2 bases, with 6 bases between. The CDR3 sequence is 10 residues long. Looked up from germline, CDR1 is DFQATT and CDR2 is SNEGSKA (reference sequence). CDR3 amino acids: CSPLNYGYTF. CDR3 bases: TGCAGTCCACTGAACTATGGCTACACCTTC.

Only a few counts were recorded for this clonotype. The rearrangement links TRBV18 to TRBJ2-7, with 10 bases that match TRBD1. V shed 0 bases, J shed 2 bases, and the junction held 1 base outside the gene matches. This CDR3 comprises 15 residues. Germline CDR1 KGHSH, CDR2 LQKENI. The CDR3 DNA is TGTGCCAGCTCACCACCGGGACAGGGGACCTACGAGCAGTACTTC. Amino acids: CASSPPGQGTYEQYF.

This chain connects TRBV20-1 to TRBJ1-3, with 8 positions matching TRBD1. This CDR3 has 13 amino acids. The germline gives CDR1 DFQATT, CDR2 SNEGSKA (reference sequence). The ends lost 5 bases at V and 5 bases at J; junction bases unmatched: 5. The CDR3 sequence: CSAPGGERNTIYF. For the CDR3, the DNA is TGCAGTGCTCCAGGGGGCGAGAGAAACACCATATATTTT.

The J gene is TRBJ2-1, the V gene TRBV27, with TRBD2 matching over 8 bases. J was trimmed by 3 bases and V by 5 bases; bases with no gene match: 6. The CDR3 runs 15 residues. Germline CDR1 and CDR2: MNHEY and SMNVEV (reference sequence). The CDR3 DNA reads TGTGCCAGCAGTGCCAGCGGGAGAGGCTACAATGAGCAGTTCTTC. Translated: CASSASGRGYNEQFF.

This clonotype was seen only a few times. The rearrangement links TRBV7-3 to TRBJ1-1; a weak D match, TRBD1 (5 bases). There are 15 residues in the CDR3. Germline CDR1 and CDR2: SGHTA and FQGTGA. The V and J ends lost 4 bases and 2 bases respectively, with 14 bases between them. The CDR3 DNA reads as TGTGCCAGCAGCTCACTCGACAGCCTTAACACTGAAGCTTTCTTT. This sequence encodes CASSSLDSLNTEAFF.

The chain uses TRBV7-9 and TRBJ2-1, with 13 bases lining up with TRBD2. This CDR3 has 16 amino acids. CDR1 and CDR2 (germline): SEHNR, FQNEAQ (reference sequence). The V gene end was trimmed by 5 bases and the J gene end by 10 bases; junction bases not matched to a gene: 11. CDR3 nucleotides: TGTGCCAGCAGCATCGGACTAGCGGGAGTTATTTGGGAGCAGTTCTTC. Protein product: CASSIGLAGVIWEQFF. Using reference TRBV7-9 and TRBJ2-1 for the parts outside the CDR3, the full variable domain is DTGVSQNPRHKITKRGQNVTFRCDPISEHNRLYWYRQTLGQGPEFLTYFQNEAQLEKSRLLSDRFSAERPKGSFSTLEIQRTEQGDSAMYLCASSIGLAGVIWEQFFGPGTRLTVL.

This clonotype was seen a single time. The chain has TRBV5-1 and TRBJ2-1; TRBD2 aligns across 8 bases. Trimming at V came to 4 bases and at J to 2 bases, leaving 14 bases not matched to a gene. The CDR3 runs 18 residues. Germline V CDR1 and CDR2: SGHRS, YFSETQ. The CDR3 sequence is CASSPAALAGSTYNEQFF. CDR3 sequence (DNA): TGCGCCAGCAGCCCCGCCGCGCTAGCGGGTTCCACCTACAATGAGCAGTTCTTC.

Written as DNA, the CDR3 is TGTGCCAGCAGGGACGCAAGGACTAGCGGGGGCAATGAGCAGTTCTTC. It encodes CASRDARTSGGNEQFF. The chain couples TRBV7-3 to TRBJ2-1, with TRBD2 matching over 13 bases. The ends lost 6 bases at V and 6 bases at J; junction bases unmatched: 8. Germline V CDR1 and CDR2: SGHTA, FQGTGA. The CDR3 loop spans 16 amino acids.

The genes are TRBV7-3 and TRBJ2-3; TRBD2 aligns across 13 bases. J was trimmed by 4 bases and V by 2 bases; bases with no gene match: 3. Germline V gene data show CDR1 as SGHTA and CDR2 as FQGTGA. This CDR3 is built from 16 residues. The DNA of the CDR3 is TGTGCCAGCAGCTTAGGGACTAGCGGGATTGCAGATACGCAGTATTTT. Its protein is CASSLGTSGIADTQYF.

The V gene is TRBV9, the J gene TRBJ2-1; D remains ambiguous. The CDR3 has 13 amino acids. From germline, CDR1 is SGDLS and CDR2 YYNGEE. Trimming pared 0 bases from V and 7 bases from J, leaving 8 bases between. CDR3 sequence reads: CASSVEQFNEQFF. The DNA for the CDR3 is TGTGCCAGCAGCGTAGAACAGTTTAATGAGCAGTTCTTC. Full variable domain (rest looked up from reference TRBV9 and TRBJ2-1): DSGVTQTPKHLITATGQRVTLRCSPRSGDLSVYWYQQSLDQGLQFLIQYYNGEERAKGNILERFSAQQFPDLHSELNLSSLELGDSALYFCASSVEQFNEQFFGPGTRLTVL.

This clonotype was counted ten times or more. The chain uses TRBV7-3 and TRBJ2-5; TRBD2 matches at 9 bases. The germline gives CDR1 SGHTA, CDR2 FQGTGA. This CDR3 has 16 amino acids. V lost 2 bases, J lost 2 bases, and 6 bases stayed unmatched. Written as DNA, the CDR3 is TGTGCCAGCAGCTTAGGTCTGGCGGGAGGGCAAGAGACCCAGTACTTC. It specifies CASSLGLAGGQETQYF.

CDR3 bases: TGCGCCAGCAGCCCAGACCCGACAGGAGCACAGACCCAGTACTTC. Translation gives CASSPDPTGAQTQYF. V usage is TRBV5-1 and J usage is TRBJ2-5; possible D gene TRBD1, 6 bases. The CDR3 has 15 amino acids. Deletions cut 4 bases from V and 6 bases from J, with 19 bases between. In germline, CDR1 is SGHRS, CDR2 YFSETQ.

The CDR3 here is CSVKGGYSYNEQFF. CDR3 DNA: TGCAGTGTCAAGGGGGGGTACTCTTACAATGAGCAGTTCTTC. This chain connects TRBV20-1 to TRBJ2-1, with D possibly TRBD2 on 7 matching bases. The CDR3 is 14 amino acids. Germline lookup yields CDR1 DFQATT and CDR2 SNEGSKA (reference sequence). The ends were cut back, 7 bases at V and 4 bases at J, with 17 bases in the middle.

The chain recombines TRBV25-1 with TRBJ1-1; D is uncertain. The CDR3 has 15 residues. The ends were cut back, 1 base at V and 1 base at J, with 10 bases in the middle. The germline gives CDR1 MGHDK, CDR2 SYGVNS. CDR3 DNA: TGTGCCAGCAGTGAATTCGGTTATAGGAACACTGAAGCTTTCTTT. The encoded protein is CASSEFGYRNTEAFF. The variable domain in full, with the rest retrieved from reference TRBV25-1 and TRBJ1-1, is EADIYQTPRYLVIGTGKKITLECSQTMGHDKMYWYQQDPGMELHLIHYSYGVNSTEKGDLSSESTVSRIRTEHFPLTLESARPSHTSQYLCASSEFGYRNTEAFFGQGTRLTVV.

The chain links TRBV7-2 to TRBJ2-1; 13 nucleotides align to TRBD2. This CDR3 contains 16 residues. V lost 5 bases, J lost 8 bases, and 9 bases stayed unmatched. Germline values: CDR1 SGHTA, CDR2 FQGNSA. Here the CDR3 DNA reads TGTGCCAGCAGCGTTACTAGCGGGGGGGCCTGGGATGAGCAGTTCTTC. This sequence encodes CASSVTSGGAWDEQFF.

In this sample, this clonotype turned up a few times. V is TRBV20-1 and J is TRBJ2-2, with 10 bases fitting TRBD1. The ends lost 6 bases at V and 6 bases at J; junction bases unmatched: 4. The CDR3 consists of 13 residues. Per the germline V gene, CDR1 is DFQATT and CDR2 is SNEGSKA (reference sequence). The CDR3 DNA reads as TGCAGTGCGACGGGACAGGGGCCCGGGGAGCTGTTTTTT. Translated, it gives CSATGQGPGELFF.

This clonotype was recorded a few times. The rearrangement links TRBV10-3 to TRBJ1-1; the D gene is possibly TRBD1 (6 bases). Germline V gene sequence: CDR1 ENHRY, CDR2 SYGVKD. The CDR3 contains 13 residues. Trimming pared 3 bases from V and 5 bases from J, leaving 10 bases between. CDR3 sequence: CAISDRGGTEAFF. CDR3 sequence (DNA): TGTGCCATCAGTGACAGGGGAGGAACTGAAGCTTTCTTT.

This chain joins TRBV25-1 and TRBJ1-4; D uncertain. The CDR3 extends over 13 amino acids. Germline CDR1 reads MGHDK; CDR2 reads SYGVNS. Trimming shortened V by 3 bases and J by 10 bases, and 12 bases separated the two germline ends. The CDR3 loop reads CASSDPFSGKLFF. CDR3 bases: TGTGCCAGCAGTGACCCATTCTCAGGAAAACTGTTTTTT.